This T cell receptor beta chain was identified during a study of blood T cell repertoires in COVID-19. At the level of the study: Samples came from the United States, Italy and Spain, spanning acute and convalescent COVID-19. T cells, B-cell-depleted T cells, or PBMCs supplied cDNA or gDNA.

Original handling: Amplification of reference gene primers was used by the study to estimate nucleated cell counts. The protocol was immunoSEQ multiplex PCR, while the TCRdb copy is restricted to in-frame clones and leaves out a portion. V and J calls plus clone size are reproduced from that table; the DNA served to infer D and trimming. Of about 53,000 clones listed, just under 85% were seen once; the top ten hold 11% to 15%. This CDR3 has 15 residues. CDR1 is MNHEY, CDR2 SVGAGI, per germline. Trimming removed 4 bases from V and 6 bases from J; junction bases left unmatched: 10. Sequences were obtained from peripheral blood. The chain is built from TRBV6-5 and TRBJ1-2, with TRBD1 matching 8 bases. This clonotype was sampled from a human donor in a cohort sampled during active COVID-19. Written as DNA, the CDR3 is TGTGCCAGCAGTTCACCCCGGACAGGGAAAAATGGCTACACCTTC. Protein: CASSSPRTGKNGYTF.